This passage covers 15 T cell receptor beta chains from one sample sequenced in a study of control samples from healthy donors and cancer patients. Profiled with immunoSEQ multiplex PCR; TCRdb holds only in-frame clones, not every one. Of 90,000 to 130,000 clones in the sample, approximately 82% were seen once. Sequencing was done on a sample of blood. The receptors derive from a man aged 18 to 29 in good health.

J is TRBJ1-1 and V is TRBV13; D unresolved. Germline CDR1 is PRHDT and CDR2 is FYEKMQ (reference sequence). The CDR3 extends over 15 amino acids. V dropped 8 bases and J dropped 2 bases, with 18 bases sitting between them. The CDR3 is CASGIGPGVNTEAFF. The DNA for the CDR3 is TGTGCCAGCGGGATCGGACCAGGCGTCAACACTGAAGCTTTCTTT.

The chain recombines TRBV7-9 with TRBJ1-2; D gene ambiguous. The germline gives CDR1 SEHNR, CDR2 FQNEAQ (reference sequence). Trimming took 7 bases from V and 5 from J, leaving 17 bases between them. The CDR3 length is 14 residues. CDR3: CASTKSGPEYGYTF. CDR3 DNA sequence: TGTGCCAGCACAAAGAGCGGGCCCGAGTATGGCTACACCTTC.

The V gene is TRBV14, the J gene TRBJ2-2, with TRBD2 matching over 8 bases. Germline V gene lookup returns CDR1 SGHDN and CDR2 FVKESK. V shed 2 bases, J shed 0 bases, and the junction held 8 bases outside the gene matches. The CDR3 is 18 residues long. CDR3 sequence: CASSQFSAGATNTGELFF. The CDR3 DNA reads TGTGCCAGCAGCCAATTCTCAGCGGGGGCCACGAACACCGGGGAGCTGTTTTTT. Full variable domain (missing parts from reference TRBV14 and TRBJ2-2): EAGVTQFPSHSVIEKGQTVTLRCDPISGHDNLYWYRRVMGKEIKFLLHFVKESKQDESGMPNNRFLAERTGGTYSTLKVQPAELEDSGVYFCASSQFSAGATNTGELFFGEGSRLTVL.

The chain has TRBV11-2 and TRBJ2-5, with D perhaps matching TRBD1 (6 bases). Germline loops: CDR1 SGHAT, CDR2 FQNNGV. CDR3 length: 15 residues. V was cut by 4 bases and J by 1 base, with 13 bases left in between. The DNA for the CDR3 is TGTGCCAGCAGCTCCTTTTTGGACAGCCAAGAGACCCAGTACTTC. Amino acids: CASSSFLDSQETQYF.

The chain employs TRBV12-5 and TRBJ2-5; 11 bases are shared with TRBD1. This CDR3 spans 14 amino acids. Germline CDR1 LGHNT, CDR2 FRNRAP. V dropped 5 bases and J dropped 5; count of bases not matched to a gene: 4. CDR3 region: CASGPGQGDETQYF. The CDR3 DNA is TGTGCTAGTGGTCCGGGACAGGGGGATGAGACCCAGTACTTC.

Notes on this clone: Different DNA sequences within this sample yield the same CDR3. The J gene is TRBJ2-6, the V gene TRBV9; maybe TRBD1 (6 bases). Germline V lookup: CDR1 SGDLS, CDR2 YYNGEE. V was pared by 3 bases and J by 1 base, with 8 bases between. This CDR3 region has 15 residues. CDR3 DNA: TGTGCCAGCAGCGCTCAGGGGTCTGGGGCCAACGTCCTGACTTTC. Translating gives CASSAQGSGANVLTF.

The V call is TRBV7-9, the J call TRBJ1-6, with 7 bases aligning to TRBD1. The germline V gene has CDR1 SEHNR and CDR2 FQNEAQ (reference sequence). The length of the CDR3 is 14 residues. Trimming took 6 bases from V and 11 from J; bases not matched to a gene: 10. CDR3 residues: CASSYEGAGAPLHF. For the CDR3, the DNA is TGTGCCAGCAGTTACGAGGGGGCGGGTGCACCCCTCCACTTT. Filled out from reference TRBV7-9 and TRBJ1-6, the complete variable domain reads DTGVSQNPRHKITKRGQNVTFRCDPISEHNRLYWYRQTLGQGPEFLTYFQNEAQLEKSRLLSDRFSAERPKGSFSTLEIQRTEQGDSAMYLCASSYEGAGAPLHFGNGTRLTVT.

A remark on this clone: The same CDR3 also results from other DNA sequences found in this sample. The V and J genes are TRBV5-8 and TRBJ1-5; D not resolved. V was clipped by 0 bases and J by 0 bases, with 7 bases between them. This CDR3 spans 15 amino acids. CDR1 is SGHTS and CDR2 is YDEGEE in the germline V gene. Here the CDR3 DNA reads TGTGCCAGCAGCTTGGAGGGTGGTAGCAATCAGCCCCAGCATTTT. Translating gives CASSLEGGSNQPQHF.

CDR3 amino acids: CASSPHDRSEQYV. The CDR3, as DNA: TGTGCCAGCAGCCCCCATGACAGAAGCGAGCAGTACGTC. The V gene is TRBV11-1, the J gene TRBJ2-7, with D possibly TRBD1 on 5 matching bases. The CDR3 has 13 residues. CDR1 and CDR2 (germline): SGHAT, FQDESV (reference sequence). The V and J ends lost 5 bases and 6 bases respectively, with 14 bases between them.

This chain links TRBV5-6 with TRBJ1-5, with TRBD1 as a possible D gene (6 bases). The V end lost 2 bases, the J end lost 6 bases, and 12 bases lay between the germline ends. The CDR3 is 14 residues long. Germline V CDR1 and CDR2: SGHDT, YYEEEE. The CDR3 loop reads CASSLQGDGQPQHF. The CDR3 region has the DNA TGTGCCAGCAGCTTACAGGGAGACGGTCAGCCCCAGCATTTT.

The chain carries TRBV7-2 and TRBJ2-3; the match to TRBD2 covers 12 bases. Losses at the gene ends were 1 base for V and 0 bases for J; bases not matched to a gene: 8. The length of the CDR3 is 19 residues. CDR1 and CDR2 from the germline V gene are SGHTA and FQGNSA. The CDR3 bases are TGTGCCAGCAGCTTAGTAGCGACTAGCGGGGGACTGAGCACAGATACGCAGTATTTT. Translated: CASSLVATSGGLSTDTQYF.

This clone was found a few times. V usage is TRBV5-1 and J usage is TRBJ1-5; a possible D gene is TRBD1 (5 bases). V was clipped by 0 bases and J by 2 bases, with 12 bases between them. This CDR3 has 16 residues. CDR1 SGHRS and CDR2 YFSETQ come from the germline V gene. The CDR3, as DNA: TGCGCCAGCAGCTTGGATGGGGGGACGGGCAATCAGCCCCAGCATTTT. Translation: CASSLDGGTGNQPQHF.

The DNA of the CDR3 is TGTGCCAGCAGCCCCGGTGGAACTAATGAAAAACTGTTTTTT. This codes for CASSPGGTNEKLFF. The chain joins TRBV27 to TRBJ1-4; D is unresolved. V gave up 6 bases and J gave up 1 base, with 9 bases separating them. Germline V gives CDR1 MNHEY, CDR2 SMNVEV (reference sequence). This CDR3 comprises 14 residues.

This rearrangement joins TRBV18 to TRBJ2-3; unclear D gene. V lost 2 bases, J lost 5 bases, and 8 bases lay in between. Germline V gene lookup returns CDR1 KGHSH and CDR2 LQKENI. The CDR3 runs 13 residues. The CDR3 DNA follows: TGTGCCAGCTCACCAAGTCTGATAGATACGCAGTATTTT. Its protein product is CASSPSLIDTQYF.

J is TRBJ2-4 and V is TRBV15, with no clear D. Trimming pared 0 bases from V and 7 bases from J, leaving 10 bases between. CDR1 is LNHNV and CDR2 is YYDKDF in the germline V gene (reference sequence). The CDR3 is 14 amino acids. The CDR3 here is CATSRDRASNIQYF. CDR3 DNA: TGTGCCACCAGCAGAGATCGGGCCTCTAACATTCAGTACTTC.